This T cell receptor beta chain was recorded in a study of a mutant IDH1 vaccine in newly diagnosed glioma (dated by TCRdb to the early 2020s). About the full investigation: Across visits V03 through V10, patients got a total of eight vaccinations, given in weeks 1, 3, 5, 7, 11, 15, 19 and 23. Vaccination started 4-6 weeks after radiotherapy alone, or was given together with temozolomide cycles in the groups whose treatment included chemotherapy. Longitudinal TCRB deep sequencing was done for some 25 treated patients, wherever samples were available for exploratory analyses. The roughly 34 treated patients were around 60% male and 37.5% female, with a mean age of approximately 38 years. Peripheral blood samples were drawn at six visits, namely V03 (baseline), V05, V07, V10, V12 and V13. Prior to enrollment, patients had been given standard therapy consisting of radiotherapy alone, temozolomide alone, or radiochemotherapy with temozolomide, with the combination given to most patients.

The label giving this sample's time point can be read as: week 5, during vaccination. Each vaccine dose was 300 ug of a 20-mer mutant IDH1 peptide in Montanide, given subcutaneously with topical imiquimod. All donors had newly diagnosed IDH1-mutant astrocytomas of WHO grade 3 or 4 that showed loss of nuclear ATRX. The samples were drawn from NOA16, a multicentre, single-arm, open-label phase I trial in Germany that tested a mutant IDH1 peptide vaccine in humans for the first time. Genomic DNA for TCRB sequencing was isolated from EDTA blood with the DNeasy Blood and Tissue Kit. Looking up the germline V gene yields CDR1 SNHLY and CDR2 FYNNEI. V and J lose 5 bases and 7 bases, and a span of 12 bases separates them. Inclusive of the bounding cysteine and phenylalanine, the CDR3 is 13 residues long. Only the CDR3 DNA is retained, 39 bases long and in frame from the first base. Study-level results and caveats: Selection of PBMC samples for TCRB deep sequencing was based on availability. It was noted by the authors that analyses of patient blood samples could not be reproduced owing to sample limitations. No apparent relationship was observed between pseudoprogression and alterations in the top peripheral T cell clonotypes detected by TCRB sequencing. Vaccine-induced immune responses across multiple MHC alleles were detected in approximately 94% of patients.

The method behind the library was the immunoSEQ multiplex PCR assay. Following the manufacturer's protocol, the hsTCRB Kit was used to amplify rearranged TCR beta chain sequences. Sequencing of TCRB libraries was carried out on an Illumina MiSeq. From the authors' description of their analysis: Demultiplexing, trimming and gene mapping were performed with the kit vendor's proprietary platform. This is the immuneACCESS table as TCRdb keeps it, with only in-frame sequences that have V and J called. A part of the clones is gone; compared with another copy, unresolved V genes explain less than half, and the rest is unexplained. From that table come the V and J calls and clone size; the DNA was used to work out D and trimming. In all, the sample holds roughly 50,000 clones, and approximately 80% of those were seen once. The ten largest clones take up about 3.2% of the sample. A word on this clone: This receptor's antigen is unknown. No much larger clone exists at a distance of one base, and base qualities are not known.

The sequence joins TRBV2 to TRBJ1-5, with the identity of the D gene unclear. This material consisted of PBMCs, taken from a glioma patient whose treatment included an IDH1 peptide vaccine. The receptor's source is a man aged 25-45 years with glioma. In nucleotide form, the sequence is TGTGCCAGCAGTCGGTCGTTTAGCCAGCCCCAGCATTTT. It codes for CASSRSFSQPQHF.